This TCR beta chain was documented in a study of blood T cells in healthy people across ages. Findings and caveats of the study: Strong correlation linked observed beta diversity and percent naive T cells.

Primers used in a second PCR of about 7 to 12 cycles were a sample-barcoded 5' primer and a J-beta primer mix. Via MiXCR, TCRdb re-called the 5' RACE reads, giving one row per CDR3 protein. Of 1.5 million to 2 million distinct CDR3 sequences in the sample, approximately 32% were seen once. To note about this clonotype: No antigen is known for it. As the CDR3 is not closed by the conserved phenylalanine or tryptophan, this likely results from a read error.

The CDR3 spans 17 residues. The germline gives CDR1 SQVTM, CDR2 ANQGSEA. Input material: blood. This sequence originates from a woman in her 30s in good health. The chain uses TRBV29-1 and TRBJ2-4; 10 bases fit TRBD1. The CDR3 reads CRQRDRGLTLAKNIQYS. CDR3 bases: TGCAGACAGAGGGACAGGGGCCTTACTCTAGCCAAAAACATTCAGTACTCC.